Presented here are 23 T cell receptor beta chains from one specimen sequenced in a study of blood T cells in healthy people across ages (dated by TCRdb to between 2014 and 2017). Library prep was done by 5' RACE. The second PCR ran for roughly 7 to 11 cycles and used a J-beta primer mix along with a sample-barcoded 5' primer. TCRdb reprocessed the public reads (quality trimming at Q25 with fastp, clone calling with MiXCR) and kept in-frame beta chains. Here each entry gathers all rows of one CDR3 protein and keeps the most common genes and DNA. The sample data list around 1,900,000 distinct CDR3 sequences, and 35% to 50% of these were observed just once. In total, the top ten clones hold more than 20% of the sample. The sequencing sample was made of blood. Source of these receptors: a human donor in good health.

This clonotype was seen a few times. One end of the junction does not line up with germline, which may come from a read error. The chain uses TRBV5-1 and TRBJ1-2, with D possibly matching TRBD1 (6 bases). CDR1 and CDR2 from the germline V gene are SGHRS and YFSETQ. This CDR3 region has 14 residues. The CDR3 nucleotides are TGTGCCAGCAGCTTAGACACAGGGTCCTATGGCTACACCTTC. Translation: CASSLDTGSYGYTF. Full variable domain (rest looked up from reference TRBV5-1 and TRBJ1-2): KAGVTQTPRYLIKTRGQQVTLSCSPISGHRSVSWYQQTPGQGLQFLFEYFSETQRNKGNFPGRFSGRQFSNSRSEMNVSTLELGDSALYLCASSLDTGSYGYTFGSGTRLTVV.

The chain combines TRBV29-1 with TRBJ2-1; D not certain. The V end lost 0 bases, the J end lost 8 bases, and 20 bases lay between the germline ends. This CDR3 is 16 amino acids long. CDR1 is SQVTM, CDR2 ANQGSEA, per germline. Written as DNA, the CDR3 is TGCAGCGTTGAAGATGGGTTTGGACGGGCCGAGCATGAGCAGTTCTTC. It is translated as CSVEDGFGRAEHEQFF.

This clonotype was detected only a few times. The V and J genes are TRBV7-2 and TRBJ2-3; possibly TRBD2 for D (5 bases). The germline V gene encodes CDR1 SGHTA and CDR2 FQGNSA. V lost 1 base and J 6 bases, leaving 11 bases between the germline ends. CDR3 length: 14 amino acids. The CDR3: CASSLGLAWDTQYF. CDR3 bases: TGTGCCAGCAGCTTAGGCCTAGCTTGGGATACGCAGTATTTT.

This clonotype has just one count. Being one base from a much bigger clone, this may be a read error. The CDR3 region has the DNA TGTGCCAGCAGCTTAACTAGCGGGGTGCACAATGAGCAGTTCTTC. Protein product: CASSLTSGVHNEQFF. J is TRBJ2-1 and V is TRBV7-2, with 10 bases matching TRBD2. CDR1 is SGHTA and CDR2 is FQGNSA in the germline V gene. This CDR3 contains 15 residues. V lost 2 bases and J lost 5; bases outside the gene matches: 3. Filled out from reference TRBV7-2 and TRBJ2-1, the complete variable domain reads GAGVSQSPSNKVTEKGKDVELRCDPISGHTALYWYRQSLGQGLEFLIYFQGNSAPDKSGLPSDRFSAERTGGSVSTLTIQRTQQEDSAVYLCASSLTSGVHNEQFFGPGTRLTVL.

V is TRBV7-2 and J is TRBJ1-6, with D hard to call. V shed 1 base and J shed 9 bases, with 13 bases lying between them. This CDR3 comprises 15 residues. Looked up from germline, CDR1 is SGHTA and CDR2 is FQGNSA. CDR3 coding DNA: TGTGCCAGCAGCTTAGGGATAGCCAAGGGTTCACCCCTCCACTTT. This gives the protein CASSLGIAKGSPLHF. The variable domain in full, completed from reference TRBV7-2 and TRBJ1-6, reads GAGVSQSPSNKVTEKGKDVELRCDPISGHTALYWYRQSLGQGLEFLIYFQGNSAPDKSGLPSDRFSAERTGGSVSTLTIQRTQQEDSAVYLCASSLGIAKGSPLHFGNGTRLTVT.

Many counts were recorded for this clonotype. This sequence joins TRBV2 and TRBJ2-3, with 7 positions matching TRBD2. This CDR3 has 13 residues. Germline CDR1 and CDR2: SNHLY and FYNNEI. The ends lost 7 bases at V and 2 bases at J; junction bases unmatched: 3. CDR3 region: CASTSGYTDTQYF. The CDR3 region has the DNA TGTGCCAGCACTAGCGGTTACACAGATACGCAGTATTTT. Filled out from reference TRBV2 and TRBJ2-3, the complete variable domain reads EPEVTQTPSHQVTQMGQEVILRCVPISNHLYFYWYRQILGQKVEFLVSFYNNEISEKSEIFDDQFSVERPDGSNFTLKIRSTKLEDSAMYFCASTSGYTDTQYFGPGTRLTVL.

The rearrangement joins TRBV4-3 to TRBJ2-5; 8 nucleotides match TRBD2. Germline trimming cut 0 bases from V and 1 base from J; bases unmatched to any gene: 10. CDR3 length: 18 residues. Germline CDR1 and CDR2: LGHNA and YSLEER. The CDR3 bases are TGCGCCAGCAGCCAAGACATAACGGGCGGGGGGCCCCAAGAGACCCAGTACTTC. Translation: CASSQDITGGGPQETQYF.

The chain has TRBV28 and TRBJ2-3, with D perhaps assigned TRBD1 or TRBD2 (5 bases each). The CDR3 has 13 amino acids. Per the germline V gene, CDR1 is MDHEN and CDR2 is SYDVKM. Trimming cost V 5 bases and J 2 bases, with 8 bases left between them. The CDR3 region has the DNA TGTGCCAGCAGTATGGGGGACACAGATACGCAGTATTTT. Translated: CASSMGDTDTQYF.

The DNA for the CDR3 is TGTGCCAGCAGCTTAAGAACGGGGGGTGTGGGCGAGCAGTACTTC. Protein: CASSLRTGGVGEQYF. The rearrangement links TRBV7-9 to TRBJ2-7; 7 bases are a match to TRBD2. Germline V gene lookup returns CDR1 SEHNR and CDR2 FQNEAQ (reference sequence). The ends lost 2 bases at V and 6 bases at J; junction bases unmatched: 10. This CDR3 contains 15 residues.

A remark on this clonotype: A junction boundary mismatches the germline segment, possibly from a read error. The CDR3 sequence is CASSLLGLPSYSEQFF. CDR3 in DNA: TGTGCCAGCAGCTTGTTGGGATTACCCTCCTACAGTGAGCAGTTCTTC. V usage is TRBV5-4 and J usage is TRBJ2-1; no definite D call. This CDR3 region has 16 residues. Germline lookup yields CDR1 SGHNT and CDR2 YYREEE (reference sequence).

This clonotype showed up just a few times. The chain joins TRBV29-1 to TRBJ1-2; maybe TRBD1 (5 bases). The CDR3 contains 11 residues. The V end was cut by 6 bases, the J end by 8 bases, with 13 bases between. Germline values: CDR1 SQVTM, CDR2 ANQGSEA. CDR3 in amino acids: CSVSQGGGYTF. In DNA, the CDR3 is TGCAGCGTATCCCAGGGAGGGGGCTACACCTTC.

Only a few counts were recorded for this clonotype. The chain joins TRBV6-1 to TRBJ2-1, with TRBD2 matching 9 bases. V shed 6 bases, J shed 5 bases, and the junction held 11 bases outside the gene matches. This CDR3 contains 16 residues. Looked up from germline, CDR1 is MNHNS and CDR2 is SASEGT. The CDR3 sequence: CASRENVAGVNNEQFF. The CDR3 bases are TGTGCCAGCAGAGAAAACGTAGCGGGGGTGAACAATGAGCAGTTCTTC.

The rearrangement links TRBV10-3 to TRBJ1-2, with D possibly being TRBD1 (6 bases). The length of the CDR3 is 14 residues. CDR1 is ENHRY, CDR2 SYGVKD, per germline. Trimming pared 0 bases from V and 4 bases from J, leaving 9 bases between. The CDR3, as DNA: TGTGCCATCAGTGAGTCTGACAGGATCTATGGCTACACCTTC. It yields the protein CAISESDRIYGYTF.

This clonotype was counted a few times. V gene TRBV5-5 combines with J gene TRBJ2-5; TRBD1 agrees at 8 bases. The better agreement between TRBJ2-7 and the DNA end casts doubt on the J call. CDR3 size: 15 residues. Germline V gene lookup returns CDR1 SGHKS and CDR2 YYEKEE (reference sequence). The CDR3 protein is CASSLARGPTYEQYF. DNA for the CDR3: TGTGCCAGCAGCTTGGCCAGGGGGCCCACCTACGAGCAGTACTTC.

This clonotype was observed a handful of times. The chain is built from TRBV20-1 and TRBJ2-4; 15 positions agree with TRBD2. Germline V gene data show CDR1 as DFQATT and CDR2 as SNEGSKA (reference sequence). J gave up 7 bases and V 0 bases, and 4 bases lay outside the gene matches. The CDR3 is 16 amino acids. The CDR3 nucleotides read TGCAGTGCTAGAGATCGGACTAGCGGGGGGGCTAACATTCAGTACTTC. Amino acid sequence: CSARDRTSGGANIQYF.

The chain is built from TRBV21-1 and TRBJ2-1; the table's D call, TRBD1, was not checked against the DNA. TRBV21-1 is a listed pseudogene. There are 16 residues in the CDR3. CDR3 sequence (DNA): TGTGCCAGCACCCGAGGACAGCTCAGCTCCTACAATGAGCAGTTCTTC. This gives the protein CASTRGQLSSYNEQFF.

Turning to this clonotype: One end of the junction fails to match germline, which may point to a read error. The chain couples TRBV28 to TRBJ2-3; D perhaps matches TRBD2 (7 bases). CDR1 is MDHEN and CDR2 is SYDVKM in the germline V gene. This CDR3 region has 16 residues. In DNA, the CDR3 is TGTGCCAGCAGTTTGCGGGGGCACCCGAGCACAGATACGCGGTATTTT. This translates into CASSLRGHPSTDTRYF.

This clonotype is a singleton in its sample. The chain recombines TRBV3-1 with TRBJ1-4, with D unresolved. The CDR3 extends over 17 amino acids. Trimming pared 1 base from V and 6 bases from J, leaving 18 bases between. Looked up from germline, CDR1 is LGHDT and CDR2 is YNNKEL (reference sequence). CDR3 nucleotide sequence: TGTGCCAGCAGCCAAGGGGGTGGAGGAGGAGGTGATGAAAAACTGTTTTTT. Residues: CASSQGGGGGGDEKLFF.

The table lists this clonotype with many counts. Here the CDR3 reads CSVEDTGTILQQYF. The CDR3 DNA reads as TGCAGCGTTGAAGATACAGGGACGATACTACAGCAGTACTTC. The chain recombines TRBV29-1 with TRBJ2-7; a possible D gene is TRBD1 (6 bases). Germline lookup yields CDR1 SQVTM and CDR2 ANQGSEA. There are 14 residues in the CDR3. The germline V and J ends were trimmed by 0 bases and 8 bases, with 17 bases remaining between them.

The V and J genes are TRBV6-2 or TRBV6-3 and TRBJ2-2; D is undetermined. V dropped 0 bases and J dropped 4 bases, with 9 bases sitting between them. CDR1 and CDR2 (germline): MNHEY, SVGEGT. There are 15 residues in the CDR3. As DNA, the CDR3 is TGTGCCAGCAGTTACTCTGAGGTTCTCACCGGGGAGCTGTTTTTT. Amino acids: CASSYSEVLTGELFF.

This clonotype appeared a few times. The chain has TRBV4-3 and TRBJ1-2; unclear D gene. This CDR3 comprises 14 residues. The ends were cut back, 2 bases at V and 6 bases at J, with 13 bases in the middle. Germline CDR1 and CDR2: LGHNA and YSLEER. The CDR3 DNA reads TGCGCCAGCAGCCAAACTCCTCCCACTGATGGCTACACCTTC. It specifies CASSQTPPTDGYTF.

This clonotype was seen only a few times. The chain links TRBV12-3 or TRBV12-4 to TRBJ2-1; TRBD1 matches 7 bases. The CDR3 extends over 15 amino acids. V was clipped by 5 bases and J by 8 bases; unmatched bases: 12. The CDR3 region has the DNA TGTGCCAGCAGTCCACTACAGGGGTCTGAGGATGAGCAGTTCTTC. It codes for CASSPLQGSEDEQFF.

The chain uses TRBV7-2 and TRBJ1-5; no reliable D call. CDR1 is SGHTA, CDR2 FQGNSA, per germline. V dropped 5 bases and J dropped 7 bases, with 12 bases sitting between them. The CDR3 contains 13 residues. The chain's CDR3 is CASSPRRAQPQHF. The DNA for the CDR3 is TGTGCCAGCAGCCCCCGAAGGGCCCAGCCCCAGCATTTT.